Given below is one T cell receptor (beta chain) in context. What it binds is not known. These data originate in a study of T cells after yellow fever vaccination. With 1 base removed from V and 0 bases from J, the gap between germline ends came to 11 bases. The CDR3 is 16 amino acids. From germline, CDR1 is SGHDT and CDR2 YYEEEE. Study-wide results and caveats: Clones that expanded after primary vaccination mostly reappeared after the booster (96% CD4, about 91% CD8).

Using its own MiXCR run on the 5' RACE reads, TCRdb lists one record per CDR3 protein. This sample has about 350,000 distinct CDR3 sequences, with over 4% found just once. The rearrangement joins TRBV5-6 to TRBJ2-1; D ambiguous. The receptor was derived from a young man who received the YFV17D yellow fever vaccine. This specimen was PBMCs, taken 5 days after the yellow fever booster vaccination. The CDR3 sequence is CASSLLRLSSYNEQFF. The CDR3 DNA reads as TGTGCCAGCAGCTTGCTCAGGTTAAGCTCCTACAATGAGCAGTTCTTC.